This T cell receptor (beta chain) was identified in a study of CD8+ T cells in alopecia areata. This clone was counted only a few times. The antigen is unknown. At one end, the junction sequence differs from germline, possibly due to a read error. It was cDNA, reverse transcribed from extracted RNA, that served as the sequencing template. TCRdb's copy holds only in-frame clones and misses some; the assay was immunoSEQ multiplex PCR. Seen here are 150,000 to 200,000 clones, 50% to 75% observed once, and the top ten hold under 20%. Study observations and caveats: Greater clonality was observed in lesional scalp samples, especially alopecia totalis/universalis, versus normal scalp. On tofacitinib, scalp clonality and expanded CD8+ clones among top 100 fell significantly.

The germline gives CDR1 SQVTM, CDR2 ANQGSEA. The CDR3 length is 13 residues. Specified treatment: oral pan-JAK inhibitor, 5-10 mg twice daily. The specimen comprised CD4+ T cells sorted from blood, sampled at week 56, from a patient treated with tofacitinib. The clonotype was recovered from a human donor with alopecia areata. This chain uses TRBV29-1 with TRBJ2-3; possibly TRBD1 or TRBD2 for D (5 bases each). The CDR3 DNA is TGCAGCGTTGTGCAGGGACGCACCGATACGCAGTATTTT. As protein: CSVVQGRTDTQYF.